This T cell receptor (beta chain) was sequenced during a study of blood T cell repertoires in COVID-19. Study as a whole: Sites in the United States, Italy and Spain provided acute and convalescent COVID-19 samples.

Here immunoSEQ multiplex PCR was the method, and the copy in TCRdb shows in-frame clones only, minus some. The sample contains 150,000 to 200,000 clones, around 95% of which appear only once. Germline CDR1 and CDR2: SEHNR and FQNEAQ (reference sequence). The CDR3 has 13 residues. V was clipped by 6 bases and J by 5 bases; unmatched bases: 5. The specimen sequenced was peripheral blood. The chain employs TRBV7-9 and TRBJ2-3; 7 bases line up with TRBD1. This sequence originates from a man under 40 with COVID-19, enrolled during active disease. Written as DNA, the CDR3 is TGTGCCAGCAGGCCTACAGGGGTAGATACGCAGTATTTT. This sequence encodes CASRPTGVDTQYF.